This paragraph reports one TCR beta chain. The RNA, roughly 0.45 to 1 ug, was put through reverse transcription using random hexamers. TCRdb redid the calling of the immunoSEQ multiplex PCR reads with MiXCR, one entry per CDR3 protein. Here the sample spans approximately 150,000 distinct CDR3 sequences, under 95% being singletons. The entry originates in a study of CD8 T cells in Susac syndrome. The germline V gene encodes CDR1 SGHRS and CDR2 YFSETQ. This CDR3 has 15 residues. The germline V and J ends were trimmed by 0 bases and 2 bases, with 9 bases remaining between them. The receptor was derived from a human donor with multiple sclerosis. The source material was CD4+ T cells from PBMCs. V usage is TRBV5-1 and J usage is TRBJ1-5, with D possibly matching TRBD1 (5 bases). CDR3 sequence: CASSLEGEGNQPQHF. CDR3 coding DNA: TGCGCCAGCAGCTTGGAAGGGGAAGGCAATCAGCCCCAGCATTTT.